This TCR beta chain was documented in a study of shared clonotypes between healthy human individuals (dated by TCRdb to the early 2020s). Describing the broader study: A few men and two women, aged 18 to 49 years, made up the cohort. For each donor, CD4 naive and CD4 memory were each run on three plates, CD8 naive on two plates, and CD8 memory on one plate. The study deeply sequenced blood TCR repertoires of roughly five healthy adults to estimate repertoire size and the extent of clonotype sharing between individuals. Libraries were prepared and TCR repertoires were sequenced by different laboratories using diverse techniques, in order to increase sequencing depth and limit assay-specific biases. Leukapheresis yielded between about 0.85 and 10 billion PBMCs per donor. The research as a whole found: The small number of donors limited the genetic and exposure-history diversity represented. Only blood was sampled, and tissue TCR repertoires likely differ from those in blood. Compared with non-shared clonotypes, the clonotypes found in all four sorted-subset donors had higher generation probabilities. Naive subsets generally had larger estimated clonotype richness than memory subsets did. Pairwise subsampling led to the expectation that sequencing depth would affect the degree of clonotype sharing among donors. Rarefaction of sorted-subset datasets indicated incomplete sequencing despite the large sequencing depth. When a few donors were compared, the shared fraction of clonotypes was 5% to 6.5% for naive CD4, 3.5% for naive CD8, 2% to 2.5% for memory CD4, and roughly 0.43% for memory CD8.

For this clone: It has no known antigen specificity. No much larger clone is present one base from it, and per-base qualities are unavailable.

TCR CDR3 regions were amplified from genomic DNA by multiplex PCR using the deep immunoSEQ assay. Genomic DNA extracted from each cell subset was distributed evenly over all wells of several immunoSEQ 96-well plates, and each plate served as one replicate. For sorted subsets, around 200 ng genomic DNA, equal to some 30,000 T cell genomes, was loaded into each replicate PCR. Purified libraries were quantified with a Qubit 3.0 fluorometer, sized on a Bioanalyzer 2100, and re-quantified with the KAPA Library Quantification kit. Every immunoSEQ 96-well plate was sequenced on a separate single-read 150-cycle Illumina NextSeq 550 flow cell. For the original study's pipeline: Because the immunoSEQ output included only junctional sequences and no quality scores, the filtering could not be the same as the filtering used for full-length reads. Sequences were annotated with PyIR, a Python wrapper for IgBLAST v1.9, and V/J genes and CDR3 were assigned using IMGT germline references. Reads were filtered out if the reads had weak V/J assignments (E-value above 1e-6), no CDR3, stop codons, out-of-frame junctions, or ambiguous translated residues. A V3J clonotype was defined by an identical inferred V gene, J gene, and CDR3 amino acid sequence. The percentage overlap between two repertoires was calculated by dividing the number of shared unique clonotypes by the size of the smaller repertoire. Three approaches were used to assess repertoire richness: RTK rarefaction, the Chao1 estimator, and Recon v2.1 estimates of unobserved clonotypes. For all TCRbeta clonotypes obtained by the gDNA method from a few donors, generation probabilities were computed with OLGA. The source is immuneACCESS, and TCRdb retained only in-frame sequences with V and J called. Part of the clones is not carried over; for the studies checked, unresolved V genes explain less than half of this, and the remainder is unexplained. V and J calls and clone size are those listed in that table; D and trimming were worked out from the DNA. The sample data list 110,000 or so clones, and around 68% of these were observed just once. The top ten hold 24% of the sample.

Healthy HIV-negative adults with no recently reported acute infections or vaccinations were included as donors. Every donor was a Caucasian adult living in Nashville, Tennessee, USA. CD8 memory samples combined magnetically selected CD45RO+ cells with CCR7-negative CD45RA+ effector memory (TemRA) cells. Blood was collected by leukapheresis, and PBMCs were isolated by Ficoll-Histopaque density gradient centrifugation and then cryopreserved in liquid nitrogen vapor phase. Analytical flow cytometry was used to check the purity and quantity of every magnetically sorted T cell population. Each sorted fraction had its genomic DNA isolated and then quantified by UV absorbance on a Nanodrop 2000c. CDR1 SGDLS and CDR2 YYNGEE are derived from the germline V gene. The CDR3 has 17 amino acids, counting the end cysteine and phenylalanine. The DNA shown is the 51-base CDR3, in frame from base 1. The junction carries 17 bases between V and J, which are trimmed by 4 bases and 0 bases respectively.

Specimen: memory CD8+ T cells sorted from blood. This specimen's cell subset or site label, interpreted: CD45RO+ cells pooled with CCR7-negative TemRA cells. This sequence originates from a woman aged 25 to 45 in good health. Recombination linked TRBV9 to TRBJ2-1, with a weak D call of TRBD1 (5 bases match). The CDR3 protein: CASSPDPYRSSYNEQFF. At the DNA level, the sequence is TGTGCCAGCAGCCCAGACCCCTACAGGAGCTCCTACAATGAGCAGTTCTTC.